A single sample is the source of the 11 T cell receptor beta chains below, sequenced in a study of T cell responses to AZD1222 COVID-19 vaccine. TCRdb's table, derived via immunoSEQ multiplex PCR, lists solely in-frame clones and lacks some. The profile shows approximately 120,000 clones, around 90% of them singletons. Here the sequenced sample was peripheral blood, taken on day 0 of AZD1222 vaccination. All receptors come from an adult in good health.

The table lists this clone with a count of one. The chain is built from TRBV6-2 or TRBV6-3 and TRBJ2-7; 12 nucleotides agree with TRBD1. Trimming removed 2 bases from V and 1 base from J; junction bases left unmatched: 6. CDR3 length: 17 residues. Germline-derived CDR1 and CDR2 are MNHEY and SVGEGT. The CDR3 here is CASSYTLGQGASYEQYF. The CDR3 DNA reads TGTGCCAGCAGTTACACCTTGGGACAGGGGGCGTCCTACGAGCAGTACTTC.

The V call is TRBV19, the J call TRBJ2-5, with D possibly being TRBD1 (6 bases). CDR1 is LNHDA and CDR2 is SQIVND in the germline V gene (reference sequence). V lost 1 base, J lost 10 bases, and 10 bases lay in between. This CDR3 has 12 amino acids. The CDR3, as DNA: TGTGCCAGTAGTATAGGCCAGGGGAACCAGTACTTC. Its translation: CASSIGQGNQYF.

This clone was counted once. The V gene is TRBV4-2, the J gene TRBJ2-1; 10 nucleotides match TRBD1. The V segment lost 4 bases and the J segment 8 bases; nucleotides outside the gene matches: 20. Germline lookup yields CDR1 LGHNA and CDR2 YNFKEQ. This CDR3 is 19 amino acids long. DNA of the CDR3: TGTGCCAGCAGCCCTGATCAGGGACAGGGGAAATCCGGGGTGGATGAGCAGTTCTTC. The encoded protein is CASSPDQGQGKSGVDEQFF.

V is TRBV28 and J is TRBJ1-5, with D unresolved. Trimming took 7 bases from V and 1 from J, leaving 8 bases between them. Germline CDR1 reads MDHEN; CDR2 reads SYDVKM. CDR3 size: 13 residues. The CDR3 loop is CASNSRSNQPQHF. The CDR3 DNA sequence: TGTGCCAGCAACTCCAGGAGCAATCAGCCCCAGCATTTT.

This clone was recorded only once. The chain couples TRBV7-2 to TRBJ1-5, with D unclear. V gave up 3 bases and J gave up 3 bases, with 6 bases separating them. Per the germline V gene, CDR1 is SGHTA and CDR2 is FQGNSA. The CDR3 is 13 amino acids. In DNA, the CDR3 is TGTGCCAGCAGCTTTACCGACAATCAGCCCCAGCATTTT. Residues: CASSFTDNQPQHF.

The chain employs TRBV4-1 and TRBJ2-1, with 10 nucleotides matching TRBD2. Germline CDR1 is MGHRA and CDR2 is YSYEKL. This CDR3 comprises 19 residues. V was clipped by 0 bases and J by 6 bases; unmatched bases: 14. This chain's CDR3 is CASSQDTGERGGLGNEQFF. The CDR3 DNA reads as TGCGCCAGCAGCCAAGATACGGGGGAGCGGGGGGGCTTAGGCAATGAGCAGTTCTTC.

The V call is TRBV28, the J call TRBJ1-4; a weak D match, TRBD1 (6 bases). The V gene lost 11 bases and the J gene lost 5 bases, with 18 bases spanning the gap. Germline values: CDR1 MDHEN, CDR2 SYDVKM. CDR3 length equals 14 residues. Here the CDR3 reads CAAGQGTVNEKLFF. The DNA of the CDR3 is TGTGCCGCAGGGCAGGGGACGGTGAATGAAAAACTGTTTTTT.

V usage is TRBV11-1 and J usage is TRBJ2-7, with D tentatively TRBD1 (6 bases). With 1 base removed from V and 2 bases from J, the gap between germline ends came to 12 bases. Germline-derived CDR1 and CDR2 are SGHAT and FQDESV (reference sequence). This CDR3 is built from 15 residues. CDR3 nucleotides: TGTGCCAGCAGCTTAGATGGGCAGGGGACCTACGAGCAGTACTTC. Encoded protein: CASSLDGQGTYEQYF.

The gene calls are TRBV5-5 and TRBJ2-7; D gene unclear. This CDR3 has 12 amino acids. The germline V gene encodes CDR1 SGHKS and CDR2 YYEKEE (reference sequence). V was trimmed by 1 base and J by 4 bases, leaving 6 bases between them. This chain's CDR3 is CASSLWGYEQYF. CDR3 coding DNA: TGTGCCAGCAGCTTGTGGGGATACGAGCAGTACTTC.

The chain uses TRBV27 and TRBJ2-5; D unresolved. CDR3 length equals 14 residues. CDR1 MNHEY and CDR2 SMNVEV come from the germline V gene (reference sequence). The V end lost 4 bases, the J end lost 7 bases, and 16 bases lay between the germline ends. CDR3 region: CASSSEARSGTQYF. CDR3 DNA: TGTGCCAGCAGTTCAGAAGCCAGGTCGGGGACCCAGTACTTC.

The V call is TRBV19, the J call TRBJ2-7, with D unresolved. The V end was cut by 8 bases, the J end by 5 bases, with 10 bases between. The CDR3 runs 11 residues. Germline CDR1 is LNHDA and CDR2 is SQIVND (reference sequence). The CDR3 loop reads CASAHRDEQYF. DNA for the CDR3: TGTGCCAGTGCCCACCGGGACGAGCAGTACTTC.